This T cell receptor beta chain originates from a study of T cells in Graves' hyperthyroidism and ophthalmopathy. There were TCR beta CDR3 regions amplified from RNA transcripts. When the TCR CDR3 underwent first-round RT-PCR, the HTBI primer set was used. In TCRdb, the multiplex PCR reads were re-called with MiXCR into one record per CDR3 protein. Of around 350,000 distinct CDR3 sequences in the sample, 15% were seen once. Concerning this clonotype itself: The antigen remains unidentified.

Pregnant or lactating patients were excluded, as were those with uncontrolled infection or other autoimmune disease. In making diagnoses, clinical symptoms, serum thyroxine and TRAb, thyroid ultrasound and orbital computed tomography were all used. The CDR3 is made up of 13 amino acids. Germline CDR1 MDHEN, CDR2 SYDVKM. With V trimmed by 6 bases and J by 5 bases, 2 bases remained unmatched. General study points: Appearing also in blood were most of the thyroid clonotypes expanded above 0.001. The model predicted ophthalmopathy a median roughly six months before onset.

Sequencing used blood. This clonotype was obtained from a woman aged 60-75 years with Graves' ophthalmopathy. The chain has TRBV28 and TRBJ1-5; 9 bases map to TRBD1. The CDR3 DNA sequence: TGTGCCAGCAGGACAGGGGGGCATCAGCCCCAGCATTTT. Encoded protein: CASRTGGHQPQHF.